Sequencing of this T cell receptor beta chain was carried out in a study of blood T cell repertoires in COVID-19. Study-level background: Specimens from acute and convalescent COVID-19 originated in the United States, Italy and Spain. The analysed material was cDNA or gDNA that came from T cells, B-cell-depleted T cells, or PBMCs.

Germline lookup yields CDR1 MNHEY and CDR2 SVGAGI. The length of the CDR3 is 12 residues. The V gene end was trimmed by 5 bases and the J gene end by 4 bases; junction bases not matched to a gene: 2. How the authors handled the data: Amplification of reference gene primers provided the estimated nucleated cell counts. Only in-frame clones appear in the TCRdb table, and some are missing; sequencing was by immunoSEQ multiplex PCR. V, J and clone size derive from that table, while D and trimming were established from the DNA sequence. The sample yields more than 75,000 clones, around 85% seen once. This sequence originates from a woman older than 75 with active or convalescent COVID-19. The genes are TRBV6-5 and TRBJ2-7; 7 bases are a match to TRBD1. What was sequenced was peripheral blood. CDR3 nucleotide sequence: TGTGCCAGCAGTCCGACAGGGTACGAGCAGTACTTC. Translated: CASSPTGYEQYF.